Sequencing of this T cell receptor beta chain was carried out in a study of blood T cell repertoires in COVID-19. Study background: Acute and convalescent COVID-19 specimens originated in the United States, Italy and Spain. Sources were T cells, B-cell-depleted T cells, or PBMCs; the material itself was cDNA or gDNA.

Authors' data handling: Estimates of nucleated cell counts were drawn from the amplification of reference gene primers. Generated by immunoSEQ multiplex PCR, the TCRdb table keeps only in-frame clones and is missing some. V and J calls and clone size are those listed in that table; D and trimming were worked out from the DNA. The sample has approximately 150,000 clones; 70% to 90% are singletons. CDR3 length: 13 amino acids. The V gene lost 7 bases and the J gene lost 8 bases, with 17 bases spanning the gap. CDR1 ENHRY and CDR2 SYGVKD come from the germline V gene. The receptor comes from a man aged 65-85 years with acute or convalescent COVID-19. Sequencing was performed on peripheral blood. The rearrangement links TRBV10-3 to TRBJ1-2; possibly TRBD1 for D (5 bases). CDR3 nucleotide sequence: TGTGCCATCAAAGCCAGGGATCGTGGAGGCTACACCTTC. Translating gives CAIKARDRGGYTF.